The 6 T cell receptor beta chains below come from one sample, sequenced in a study of T-cell reconstitution after alpha-beta-depleted transplantation in children. Unique molecular identifiers were incorporated into the prepared TCRbeta library. TCRdb passed the PCR reads through MiXCR, listing each CDR3 protein once. The data contain roughly 590,000 distinct CDR3 sequences, about 15% of them singletons. The material sequenced was PBMCs from the stem cell graft donor, taken from the stem cell graft. The receptor source for this set is a human donor who donated a stem cell graft to a child with acute myeloid leukemia.

This clonotype has a count of ten or more. This sequence joins TRBV20-1 and TRBJ2-7; 7 nucleotides agree with TRBD1. The CDR3 totals 15 residues. CDR1 and CDR2 from the germline V gene are DFQATT and SNEGSKA (reference sequence). V shed 4 bases and J 2 bases; nucleotides not matched to a gene: 11. CDR3 sequence (DNA): TGCAGTGCTATCCAGATCCGGGACAGACCCTACGAGCAGTACTTC. It specifies CSAIQIRDRPYEQYF.

The rearrangement joins TRBV5-1 to TRBJ2-3, with TRBD1 matching 10 bases. The V gene end was trimmed by 4 bases and the J gene end by 3 bases; junction bases not matched to a gene: 2. This CDR3 comprises 14 residues. CDR1 SGHRS and CDR2 YFSETQ come from the germline V gene. The CDR3 DNA reads as TGCGCCAGCAGCATGGGACAGGGGACAGATACGCAGTATTTT. As protein: CASSMGQGTDTQYF.

V gene TRBV11-3 combines with J gene TRBJ2-3, with 8 bases that match TRBD1. Germline V gene sequence: CDR1 SGHNT, CDR2 YENEEA. V trimming: 5 bases; J trimming: 0 bases; junction bases outside the gene matches: 10. This CDR3 region has 17 residues. In nucleotides, the CDR3 is TGTGCCAGCAGCGCGAGACAGGGGAGGTCTAGCACAGATACGCAGTATTTT. Protein sequence: CASSARQGRSSTDTQYF.

This clonotype came up a few times. V gene TRBV29-1 combines with J gene TRBJ2-6, with D possibly TRBD1 on 6 matching bases. V was cut by 1 base and J by 0 bases, with 19 bases left in between. CDR1 SQVTM and CDR2 ANQGSEA come from the germline V gene. The CDR3 is 19 amino acids. The CDR3, as DNA: TGCAGCGTTGAAGCCCAAGGGGACATTGAAAGCTCTGGGGCCAACGTCCTGACTTTC. Translation: CSVEAQGDIESSGANVLTF.

This clonotype was observed a few times. The rearrangement links TRBV28 to TRBJ1-1; no firm D call. V lost 8 bases and J 0 bases, leaving 10 bases between the germline ends. Germline V gene sequence: CDR1 MDHEN, CDR2 SYDVKM. The CDR3 contains 13 residues. CDR3 DNA sequence: TGTGCCAGCGGAACAGATTTGAACACTGAAGCTTTCTTT. It yields the protein CASGTDLNTEAFF.

This clonotype has a handful of counts. CDR3 bases: TGTGCCAGCAGCATTGGGCGGGGGGACAGCAATCAGCCCCAGCATTTT. This sequence encodes CASSIGRGDSNQPQHF. This chain joins TRBV7-2 and TRBJ1-5, with D perhaps TRBD1 (5 bases). Trimming took off 5 bases at V and 1 base at J, with 15 bases between the two ends. This CDR3 has 16 residues. CDR1 is SGHTA and CDR2 is FQGNSA in the germline V gene.